These T cell receptor beta chains were read from a single sample in a study of PD-1 blockade in classical Hodgkin lymphoma. TCRdb's copy holds only in-frame clones and misses some; the assay was immunoSEQ multiplex PCR. Here the sample spans about 8,200 clones, roughly 86% being singletons. The sequences come from CD8+ T cells from blood, collected at baseline. The receptor set was obtained from a human donor with classical Hodgkin lymphoma. The CDR3 runs from the conserved cysteine through the conserved F or W. A D gene is named only where the DNA matches it firmly. The size field is filled for only some rows; it gives once, few, many or a size class.

size	length	D	V	J	DNA	CDR3
-	14	TRBD1	TRBV7-9	TRBJ2-7	TGTGCCAGCAGCTGGGACAGGGGAAACTACGAGCAGTACTTC	CASSWDRGNYEQYF
-	14	-	TRBV21-1	TRBJ2-5	TGTGCCAGCAATGGACAGGGGCTGGGAGAGACCCAGTACTTC	CASNGQGLGETQYF
-	20	TRBD2	TRBV27	TRBJ2-7	TGTGCCAGCAAGTGGCCGTATTCCGGGACTAGCGGGAGAATGGGCTACGAGCAGTACTTC	CASKWPYSGTSGRMGYEQYF
-	15	-	TRBV5-8	TRBJ1-3	TGTGCCAGCAGCTTGGGGTCTGGGACTGGAAACACCATATATTTT	CASSLGSGTGNTIYF
-	17	-	TRBV9	TRBJ2-1	TGTGCCAGCAGCGTAGAGGGGGAGGGGGCCTTCTTCAATGAGCAGTTCTTC	CASSVEGEGAFFNEQFF
once	17	-	TRBV7-9	TRBJ2-1	TGTGCCAGCAGCCCAATTCTGGGCCTTTACAGGAACAATGAGCAGTTCTTC	CASSPILGLYRNNEQFF
-	19	-	TRBV28	TRBJ2-7	TGTGCCAGCAGTTTCGGTGTACCGCCCCGTGCGAGCCTAACCTACGAGCAGTACTTC	CASSFGVPPRASLTYEQYF
-	16	-	TRBV28	TRBJ2-3	TGTGCCAGCAGTTTTTTCACTAGGCCAAGCACAGATACGCAGTATTTT	CASSFFTRPSTDTQYF
-	13	-	TRBV28	TRBJ2-7	TGTGCCAGCAGTTTATTACTAGCCGACGAGCAGTACTTC	CASSLLLADEQYF
-	15	TRBD1	TRBV7-9	TRBJ2-7	TGTGCCAGCAGCCCCTTAGGACAGGGCCTCTACGAGCAGTACTTC	CASSPLGQGLYEQYF
-	15	TRBD1	TRBV19	TRBJ2-7	TGTGCCAGTAGTATAGGACAGGGGGCCTTCTACGAGCAGTACTTC	CASSIGQGAFYEQYF
-	14	-	TRBV10-2	TRBJ1-5	TGCGCCAGCGGGGGGGCGCTCACAGATCAGCCCCAGCATTTT	CASGGALTDQPQHF